The TCR beta chain described here comes from a study of blood T cell repertoires in COVID-19. Background on the study: The study drew acute and convalescent COVID-19 samples from the United States, Italy and Spain.

In the source study's methods: Scientists estimated how many nucleated cells there were by amplifying reference gene primers. Clones were sequenced by immunoSEQ multiplex PCR, and TCRdb holds only the in-frame ones, with some missing. V and J calls and clone size are those listed in that table; D and trimming were worked out from the DNA. The data contain fewer than 350,000 clones, around nine tenths of them singletons. Sequencing was carried out using peripheral blood. This clonotype originated in a woman aged 55-70 years with COVID-19, enrolled during active disease.

The CDR3 sequence: CASRWGLAGYNEQFF. As DNA, the CDR3 is TGTGCCAGCAGGTGGGGACTAGCGGGGTACAATGAGCAGTTCTTC. The gene calls are TRBV27 and TRBJ2-1, with 13 bases lining up with TRBD2. The length of the CDR3 is 15 residues. The V and J ends lost 6 bases and 4 bases, in that order; junction bases with no gene match: 3. CDR1 MNHEY and CDR2 SMNVEV come from the germline V gene (reference sequence).